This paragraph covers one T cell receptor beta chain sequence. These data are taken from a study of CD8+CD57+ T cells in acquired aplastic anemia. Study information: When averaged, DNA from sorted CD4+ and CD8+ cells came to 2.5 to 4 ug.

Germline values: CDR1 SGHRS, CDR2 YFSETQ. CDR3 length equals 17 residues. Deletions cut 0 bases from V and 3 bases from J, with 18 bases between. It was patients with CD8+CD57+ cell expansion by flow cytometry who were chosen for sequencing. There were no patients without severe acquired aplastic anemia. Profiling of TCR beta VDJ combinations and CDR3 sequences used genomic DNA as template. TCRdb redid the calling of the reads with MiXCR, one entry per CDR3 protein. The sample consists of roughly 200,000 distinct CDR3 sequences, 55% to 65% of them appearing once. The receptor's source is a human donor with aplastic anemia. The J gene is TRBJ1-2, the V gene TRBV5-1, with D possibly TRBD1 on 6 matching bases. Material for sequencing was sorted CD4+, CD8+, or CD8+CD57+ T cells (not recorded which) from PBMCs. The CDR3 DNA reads TGCGCCAGCAGCTTGGCGGGCAGGGGTTTGGCTCACTATGGCTACACCTTC. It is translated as CASSLAGRGLAHYGYTF.